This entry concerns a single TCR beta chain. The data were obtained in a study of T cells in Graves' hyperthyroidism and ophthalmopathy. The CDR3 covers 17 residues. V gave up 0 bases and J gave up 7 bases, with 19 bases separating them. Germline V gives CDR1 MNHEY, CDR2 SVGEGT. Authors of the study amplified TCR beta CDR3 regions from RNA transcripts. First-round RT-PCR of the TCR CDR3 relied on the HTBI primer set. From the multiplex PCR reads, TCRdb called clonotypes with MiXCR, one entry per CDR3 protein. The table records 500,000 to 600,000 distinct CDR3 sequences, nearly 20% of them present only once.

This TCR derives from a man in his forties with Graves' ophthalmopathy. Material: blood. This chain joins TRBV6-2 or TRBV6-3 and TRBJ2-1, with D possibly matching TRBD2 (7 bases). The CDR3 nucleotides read TGTGCCAGCAGTTACTCGGTGGGGGGGGCATTCCCAAATGAGCAGTTCTTC. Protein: CASSYSVGGAFPNEQFF.